This T cell receptor beta chain was recovered during a study of blood T cell repertoires in COVID-19. Overall study context: Sites in the United States, Italy and Spain provided acute and convalescent COVID-19 samples.

The CDR3 has 17 amino acids. CDR1 SEHNR and CDR2 FQNEAQ come from the germline V gene (reference sequence). Losses at the gene ends were 5 bases for V and 8 bases for J; bases not matched to a gene: 15. Profiling relied on immunoSEQ multiplex PCR, and the TCRdb table lists in-frame clones only, not all of them. The repertoire holds 300,000 to 500,000 clones, 88% seen once, with approximately 2.1% in the top ten. Cohorts were based on clinical histories the participants reported. Sequencing was carried out using PBMCs or T cells enriched from blood (not recorded which). The chain joins TRBV7-9 to TRBJ2-1; 10 bases agree with TRBD2. This TCR came from a woman in her 40s with acute COVID-19. DNA for the CDR3: TGTGCCAGCAGCCGCCGGGCCAGCGGGGGGGCTAGGGATGAGCAGTTCTTC. The encoded protein is CASSRRASGGARDEQFF.